The 20 T cell receptor beta chains below come from one sample, sequenced in a study of blood T cell repertoires in COVID-19 (dated by TCRdb to 2019 to 2021). Libraries were built with the immunoSEQ multiplex PCR assay. Sourced from immuneACCESS, this table was stored by TCRdb with only in-frame sequences that have V and J called. A share of the clones is absent; for the studies checked, an unresolved V gene accounts for under half, and the remainder has no known explanation. The sample has over 250,000 clones on record, more than 70% of them singletons. In total, the top ten clones hold approximately 5% of the sample. The specimen was PBMCs or T cells enriched from blood (not recorded which). The source of these receptors is a woman in her thirties who had recovered from COVID-19.

The rearrangement uses TRBV7-6 and TRBJ2-3; 14 bases are a match to TRBD2. The CDR3 has 14 residues. Germline trimming cut 5 bases from V and 10 bases from J; bases unmatched to any gene: 5. Germline V gene data show CDR1 as SGHVS and CDR2 as FNYEAQ. CDR3: CASSPGLAGVSQYF. The DNA for the CDR3 is TGTGCCAGCAGCCCGGGACTAGCGGGGGTGTCGCAGTATTTT. Full variable domain (rest looked up from reference TRBV7-6 and TRBJ2-3): GAGVSQSPRYKVTKRGQDVALRCDPISGHVSLYWYRQALGQGPEFLTYFNYEAQQDKSGLPNDRFSAERPEGSISTLTIQRTEQRDSAMYRCASSPGLAGVSQYFGPGTRLTVL.

This chain joins TRBV5-1 and TRBJ2-7; a possible D gene is TRBD2 (6 bases). Looked up from germline, CDR1 is SGHRS and CDR2 is YFSETQ. Trimming took 6 bases from V and 3 from J, leaving 10 bases between them. The CDR3 runs 12 residues. For the CDR3, the DNA is TGCGCCAGCATGTCAGCGGGCTACGAGCAGTACTTC. This gives the protein CASMSAGYEQYF.

This clone was seen more than once but under ten times. The chain combines TRBV7-9 with TRBJ2-1, with D possibly matching TRBD2 (6 bases). V gave up 0 bases and J gave up 6 bases, with 6 bases separating them. The CDR3 covers 13 residues. Germline CDR1 and CDR2: SEHNR and FQNEAQ (reference sequence). CDR3 loop: CASSLAEGNEQFF. CDR3 in DNA: TGTGCCAGCAGCTTAGCGGAGGGCAATGAGCAGTTCTTC. The variable domain in full, completed from reference TRBV7-9 and TRBJ2-1, reads DTGVSQNPRHKITKRGQNVTFRCDPISEHNRLYWYRQTLGQGPEFLTYFQNEAQLEKSRLLSDRFSAERPKGSFSTLEIQRTEQGDSAMYLCASSLAEGNEQFFGPGTRLTVL.

V is TRBV6-1 and J is TRBJ2-5; 8 bases are shared with TRBD1. Germline trimming cut 0 bases from V and 2 bases from J; bases unmatched to any gene: 2. Germline V CDR1 and CDR2: MNHNS, SASEGT. The CDR3 consists of 15 residues. CDR3 DNA sequence: TGTGCCAGCAGTGAAGCGAGACAGGGGCAAGAGACCCAGTACTTC. Encoded protein: CASSEARQGQETQYF.

The V call is TRBV7-8, the J call TRBJ1-6; possibly TRBD1 for D (5 bases). The V gene lost 1 base and the J gene lost 6 bases, with 13 bases spanning the gap. Per the germline V gene, CDR1 is SGHVS and CDR2 is FQNEAQ. CDR3 size: 16 residues. CDR3 nucleotide sequence: TGTGCCAGCAGCTTAGGTCCACCCAGGGCTAATTCACCCCTCCACTTT. It codes for CASSLGPPRANSPLHF.

The CDR3 DNA sequence: TGTGCCAGCAAAGTGACAGGGTGGGTCGGGGAGCTGTTTTTT. This encodes CASKVTGWVGELFF. The rearrangement uses TRBV28 and TRBJ2-2; 7 bases are a match to TRBD1. Germline V lookup: CDR1 MDHEN, CDR2 SYDVKM. The V segment lost 7 bases and the J segment 7 bases; nucleotides outside the gene matches: 9. This CDR3 is built from 14 residues.

This clone has only a few counts. This chain links TRBV5-1 with TRBJ1-1; 7 bases are a match to TRBD1. V trimming: 4 bases; J trimming: 1 base; junction bases outside the gene matches: 10. CDR1 and CDR2 (germline): SGHRS, YFSETQ. The CDR3 is 16 residues long. CDR3: CASSHGRTGTNTEAFF. Written as DNA, the CDR3 is TGCGCCAGCAGCCATGGGAGGACAGGTACGAACACTGAAGCTTTCTTT.

The chain couples TRBV5-1 to TRBJ2-2, with D possibly being TRBD1 (5 bases). The CDR3 contains 16 residues. CDR1 SGHRS and CDR2 YFSETQ come from the germline V gene. The V end lost 4 bases, the J end lost 7 bases, and 20 bases lay between the germline ends. The chain's CDR3 is CASSLEVSTGGGELFF. The CDR3 region has the DNA TGCGCCAGCAGCCTGGAAGTCTCCACAGGTGGCGGGGAGCTGTTTTTT.

This sequence joins TRBV7-9 and TRBJ2-5; 11 bases map to TRBD2. Germline CDR1 and CDR2: SEHNR and FQNEAQ (reference sequence). The CDR3 consists of 15 residues. J gave up 1 base and V 8 bases, and 6 bases lay outside the gene matches. CDR3 region: CASGILAGGQETQYF. The CDR3, as DNA: TGTGCCAGCGGGATTCTAGCGGGGGGCCAAGAGACCCAGTACTTC.

The CDR3 spells CASSGRGAASGGYYEQYF. As DNA, the CDR3 is TGTGCCAGCAGTGGGCGTGGGGCGGCTAGCGGGGGGTACTACGAGCAGTACTTC. The chain is built from TRBV2 and TRBJ2-7; 11 bases agree with TRBD2. With 4 bases clipped from V and 3 bases from J, the junction kept 14 bases outside the gene matches. The CDR3 is made up of 18 amino acids. Germline loops: CDR1 SNHLY, CDR2 FYNNEI.

This chain links TRBV7-8 with TRBJ1-1, with D perhaps TRBD1 (6 bases). Trimming took 5 bases from V and 0 from J, leaving 13 bases between them. This CDR3 is 15 amino acids long. Germline loops: CDR1 SGHVS, CDR2 FQNEAQ. CDR3 residues: CASSLLQGLNTEAFF. CDR3 bases: TGTGCCAGCAGCCTACTACAGGGCTTGAACACTGAAGCTTTCTTT.

The gene calls are TRBV30 and TRBJ2-3, with TRBD2 matching over 11 bases. The CDR3 extends over 18 amino acids. The germline gives CDR1 GTSNPN, CDR2 SVGIG (reference sequence). The V gene end was trimmed by 2 bases and the J gene end by 0 bases; junction bases not matched to a gene: 10. CDR3 sequence: CAWSLSLAGASSTDTQYF. CDR3 nucleotide sequence: TGTGCCTGGAGTTTATCACTAGCGGGGGCCTCTAGCACAGATACGCAGTATTTT.

This clone has a handful of counts. This chain uses TRBV29-1 with TRBJ2-2, with D unclear. Per germline, CDR1 SQVTM and CDR2 ANQGSEA. CDR3 length equals 13 residues. Trimming took off 7 bases at V and 2 bases at J, with 11 bases between the two ends. In DNA, the CDR3 is TGCAGCGCATCATTTCTAAACACCGGGGAGCTGTTTTTT. Translation: CSASFLNTGELFF.

CDR3 region: CSVIVMGRAKNIQYF. In DNA, the CDR3 is TGCAGCGTCATAGTTATGGGGAGGGCCAAAAACATTCAGTACTTC. The rearrangement joins TRBV29-1 to TRBJ2-4; maybe TRBD2 (6 bases). The CDR3 is 15 amino acids. V was clipped by 6 bases and J by 1 base, with 16 bases between them. Germline V CDR1 and CDR2: SQVTM, ANQGSEA.

The rearrangement links TRBV2 to TRBJ1-5; tentatively, D is TRBD1 (6 bases). Germline V gene sequence: CDR1 SNHLY, CDR2 FYNNEI. The CDR3 runs 14 residues. V gave up 6 bases and J gave up 3 bases, with 12 bases separating them. CDR3 sequence reads: CASSGRTDNQPQHF. CDR3 nucleotide sequence: TGTGCCAGCAGCGGGCGGACAGACAATCAGCCCCAGCATTTT. Supplemented by reference TRBV2 and TRBJ1-5, the full variable domain reads EPEVTQTPSHQVTQMGQEVILRCVPISNHLYFYWYRQILGQKVEFLVSFYNNEISEKSEIFDDQFSVERPDGSNFTLKIRSTKLEDSAMYFCASSGRTDNQPQHFGDGTRLSIL.

V gene TRBV9 combines with J gene TRBJ2-5, with 12 bases identical to TRBD2. Germline V CDR1 and CDR2: SGDLS, YYNGEE. CDR3 length equals 18 residues. The V and J ends lost 3 bases and 5 bases, in that order; junction bases with no gene match: 14. The CDR3 DNA sequence: TGTGCCAGCAGCGGCCGACTAGCGGGGGAGGTGCGCTTGGAGACCCAGTACTTC. Its translation is CASSGRLAGEVRLETQYF. The full variable domain, in which reference TRBV9 and TRBJ2-5 provide the parts outside the CDR3, is DSGVTQTPKHLITATGQRVTLRCSPRSGDLSVYWYQQSLDQGLQFLIQYYNGEERAKGNILERFSAQQFPDLHSELNLSSLELGDSALYFCASSGRLAGEVRLETQYFGPGTRLLVL.

The CDR3 protein is CASRTSGPSGELFF. CDR3 bases: TGTGCCAGCAGAACCTCTGGGCCCTCCGGGGAGCTGTTTTTT. The chain couples TRBV28 to TRBJ2-2, with unresolved D. CDR1 and CDR2 from the germline V gene are MDHEN and SYDVKM. V lost 6 bases, J lost 6 bases, and 14 bases lay in between. This CDR3 region has 14 residues.

V and J are TRBV27 and TRBJ1-5; 7 bases are a match to TRBD1. Trimming took 6 bases from V and 1 from J; bases not matched to a gene: 6. This CDR3 is 15 amino acids long. Germline V gives CDR1 MNHEY, CDR2 SMNVEV (reference sequence). This CDR3 is CASRPDRVSNQPQHF. The CDR3 coding sequence is TGTGCCAGCAGACCCGACAGGGTGAGCAATCAGCCCCAGCATTTT.

The chain couples TRBV3-1 (or the pseudogene TRBV3-2) to TRBJ1-1, with TRBD1 matching 7 bases. The CDR3 loop spans 14 amino acids. The germline V gene encodes CDR1 LGHDT and CDR2 YNNKEL (reference sequence). V lost 3 bases to trimming and J lost 8 bases; unmatched junction nucleotides: 9. The CDR3 spells CASSQPDRKGEAFF. The CDR3 coding sequence is TGTGCCAGCAGCCAGCCGGACAGGAAGGGGGAAGCTTTCTTT.

The chain has TRBV28 and TRBJ1-4; a weak D match, TRBD1 (5 bases). The germline CDR1 and CDR2 sequences are MDHEN and SYDVKM. The CDR3 loop spans 14 amino acids. Between the trimmed V and J ends, which lost 2 bases and 7 bases, there was a span of 11 bases. In nucleotides, the CDR3 is TGTGCCAGCAGTTTAATGGGGGGGGGTGAAAAACTGTTTTTT. Translation gives CASSLMGGGEKLFF.